This is a list of T cell receptor beta chains from one sample in a study of tumor-infiltrating lymphocytes in primary liver carcinoma. TCRdb redid the calling of the multiplex PCR reads with MiXCR, one entry per CDR3 protein. The table lists just under 95,000 distinct CDR3 sequences, 68% of them singletons, with 27% in the top ten. Sequencing was carried out using tumor-adjacent normal liver tissue. Receptors were obtained from a man aged 40-50 years with primary liver carcinoma and hepatitis B virus infection. CDR3s leave out the opening cysteine and the closing phenylalanine or tryptophan.

V	J	CDR3
TRBV14	TRBJ2-2	ASSPLNNGELL
TRBV6-1	TRBJ2-5	ASSEAYQTQY
TRBV20-1	TRBJ2-1	SARESHGDEQF
TRBV4-1	TRBJ2-4	ASSQDSGESSPAKNIQY
TRBV10-3	TRBJ2-1	AIGSGQGTYNEQF
TRBV7-2	TRBJ2-2	ASSFDGVNTGGLF
TRBV12-3/TRBV12-4	TRBJ2-2	ASSWSIGELF
TRBV11-1	TRBJ2-6	ASSPGWVHGAKVLT
TRBV10-3	TRBJ2-5	AIGTGQETQY
TRBV28	TRBJ2-1	ASSPQAGSYNEQF
TRBV10-3	TRBJ2-5	AISGVRVETHY
TRBV5-5	TRBJ1-4	ASSLEWGQGVH
TRBV29-1	TRBJ2-3	SVAPLAVTDTHY
TRBV5-1	TRBJ1-2	ASSLAGSNDGYT
TRBV7-9	TRBJ2-7	ASSSSSSYEQY
TRBV11-2	TRBJ2-2	ASSPGGGLASLNTGELF
TRBV11-2	TRBJ2-7	TSSLEFGNYEQY
TRBV12-3/TRBV12-4	TRBJ2-2	ASSRPLTNTGELF
TRBV11-2	TRBJ2-7	ASSLVAGFYEQY
TRBV6-1	TRBJ2-7	VSSGRGGSYEQY
TRBV12-3/TRBV12-4	TRBJ2-7	AGSSGQGYEQY
TRBV5-1	TRBJ1-1	ASNPGPGAEAL
TRBV2	TRBJ2-5	ASSSSRGPEVETQY
TRBV11-2	TRBJ1-2	VSSPLGGQGAGGYT
TRBV7-9	TRBJ1-1	ASTLTGGSEAF
TRBV13	TRBJ2-2	ASIFVSADTGELF
TRBV6-5	TRBJ1-3	TNSRTGGRDTIY